Below are 24 T cell receptor beta chains sequenced from a single sample in a study of preoperative IRX-2 immunotherapy in early breast cancer. Documented treatment: preoperative locoregional IRX-2 cytokine immunotherapy. TCRdb's table, derived via immunoSEQ multiplex PCR, lists solely in-frame clones and lacks some. The repertoire holds roughly 93,000 clones, with 75% to 90% as singletons. This sample comprised tumor tissue, obtained after IRX-2 immunotherapy. These TCRs come from a human donor with breast cancer.

The CDR3 here is CASSFADLKGGYTF. The CDR3 DNA is TGTGCCAGCAGCTTCGCTGACCTAAAGGGAGGCTACACCTTC. The chain uses TRBV7-5 and TRBJ1-2. TRBV7-5 is designated a pseudogene. The CDR3 sequence is 14 residues long.

The rearrangement uses TRBV7-4 and TRBJ2-1; D gene uncertain. This CDR3 spans 13 amino acids. V was trimmed by 5 bases and J by 7 bases, leaving 12 bases between them. The germline CDR1 and CDR2 sequences are SGHVT and SQSDAQ. CDR3 DNA sequence: TGTGCCAGCAGCCATCCCTGGGGAAATGAGCAGTTCTTC. This translates into CASSHPWGNEQFF. The entire variable domain, with the rest obtained from reference TRBV7-4 and TRBJ2-1, is as follows: GAGVSQSPRYKVAKRGRDVALRCDSISGHVTLYWYRQTLGQGSEVLTYSQSDAQRDKSGRPSGRFSAERPERSVSTLKIQRTEQGDSAVYLCASSHPWGNEQFFGPGTRLTVL.

The chain employs TRBV6-8 and TRBJ1-1; maybe TRBD1 (6 bases). V was shortened by 6 bases and J by 5 bases, with 19 bases between the two germline ends. This CDR3 region has 15 residues. Germline-derived CDR1 and CDR2 are MNHGY and SAAAGT. Written as DNA, the CDR3 is TGTGCCAGCAGCCCCGCTTGGGGGCTAGATACTGAAGCTTTCTTT. Its translation: CASSPAWGLDTEAFF.

The rearrangement joins TRBV6-8 to TRBJ1-1; D call uncertain. This CDR3 has 13 amino acids. Germline V gene sequence: CDR1 MNHGY, CDR2 SAAAGT. Trimming removed 7 bases from V and 6 bases from J, with 15 bases in between. The CDR3 is CASTITRWSEAFF. CDR3 DNA sequence: TGTGCCAGCACCATCACTAGGTGGTCTGAAGCTTTCTTT.

The rearrangement joins TRBV6-8 to TRBJ2-3; 10 bases fit TRBD2. CDR1 is MNHGY and CDR2 is SAAAGT in the germline V gene. CDR3 length: 17 residues. CDR3 loop: CASTSLGMSGGADTQYF. As DNA, the CDR3 is TGTGCTTCAACTTCACTTGGTATGAGCGGGGGGGCGGATACGCAGTATTTT.

The CDR3 sequence: CASTFGLAGTDTQYF. CDR3 nucleotide sequence: TGTGCCAGCACCTTTGGGCTAGCGGGAACGGATACGCAGTATTTT. The chain combines TRBV7-7 with TRBJ2-3, with TRBD2 matching 9 bases. This CDR3 has 15 residues. Germline V gene sequence: CDR1 SSHAT, CDR2 FNYEAQ (reference sequence). The junction had 11 bases not matched to a gene; V was cut back by 7 bases and J by 6 bases.

The gene calls are TRBV11-3 and TRBJ1-1; no clear D. The CDR3 has 15 residues. With 0 bases removed from V and 1 base from J, the gap between germline ends came to 9 bases. The germline V gene has CDR1 SGHNT and CDR2 YENEEA. CDR3 protein: CASSLEGFGNTEAFF. The CDR3 DNA sequence: TGTGCCAGCAGCTTAGAGGGGTTTGGGAACACTGAAGCTTTCTTT.

This chain uses TRBV6-8 with TRBJ2-1, with D possibly being TRBD2 (6 bases). The CDR3 runs 16 residues. V gave up 0 bases and J gave up 5 bases, with 14 bases separating them. Germline V gene sequence: CDR1 MNHGY, CDR2 SAAAGT. CDR3: CASSYSYLGGNNEQFF. As DNA, the CDR3 is TGTGCCAGCAGTTACTCCTACCTCGGGGGAAACAATGAGCAGTTCTTC.

This chain links TRBV7-7 with TRBJ2-1; the match to TRBD1 covers 8 bases. After removal of 7 bases from V and 2 bases from J, the junction contained 10 bases not matched to a gene. This CDR3 is built from 16 residues. CDR1 is SSHAT, CDR2 FNYEAQ, per germline (reference sequence). CDR3 region: CASTSPGGPTYNEQFF. DNA of the CDR3: TGTGCCAGCACCTCCCCAGGGGGCCCTACCTACAATGAGCAGTTCTTC.

The rearrangement uses TRBV7-1 and TRBJ2-3; the D gene is possibly TRBD1 (5 bases). TRBV7-1 falls under the ORF class, with uncertain function. This CDR3 contains 13 residues. Trimming shortened V by 4 bases and J by 6 bases, and 11 bases separated the two germline ends. The CDR3 sequence: CASSLFAGDTQYF. The DNA of the CDR3 is TGTGCCAGCAGCTTATTTGCAGGGGATACGCAGTATTTT.

The chain combines TRBV29-1 with TRBJ1-5; 8 bases align to TRBD1. V was clipped by 3 bases and J by 6 bases; unmatched bases: 4. Germline loops: CDR1 SQVTM, CDR2 ANQGSEA. The CDR3 runs to 13 residues. In DNA, the CDR3 is TGCAGCGTTGAGGGACAGGCGGGTCAGCCCCAGCATTTT. It codes for CSVEGQAGQPQHF. The variable domain in full, with the rest retrieved from reference TRBV29-1 and TRBJ1-5, is SAVISQKPSRDICQRGTSLTIQCQVDSQVTMMFWYRQQPGQSLTLIATANQGSEATYESGFVIDKFPISRPNLTFSTLTVSNMSPEDSSIYLCSVEGQAGQPQHFGDGTRLSIL.

This chain connects TRBV10-3 to TRBJ1-4; 7 bases align to TRBD1. The CDR3 contains 19 residues. The junction had 12 bases not matched to a gene; V was cut back by 0 bases and J by 2 bases. Per germline, CDR1 ENHRY and CDR2 SYGVKD. The CDR3: CAISESVVGGAATNEKLFF. The CDR3 region has the DNA TGTGCCATCAGTGAGTCGGTCGTAGGGGGCGCAGCCACTAATGAAAAACTGTTTTTT.

The V and J genes are TRBV6-7 and TRBJ1-2; possibly TRBD1 for D (6 bases). TRBV6-7 is marked as an open reading frame, function uncertain. CDR3 length equals 13 residues. Trimming removed 4 bases at V and 4 bases at J, with 10 bases between. Here the CDR3 DNA reads TGTGCCAGCAGTTTAGGGGGAGTCTATGGCTACACCTTC. It translates to CASSLGGVYGYTF.

This chain uses TRBV7-1 with TRBJ2-1; 9 bases are a match to TRBD2. TRBV7-1 is flagged as an ORF with uncertain function. The CDR3 is 16 residues long. V lost 4 bases and J lost 0; bases outside the gene matches: 4. In DNA, the CDR3 is TGTGCCAGCAGCTTCCTAGCGGGGAGCTCCTACAATGAGCAGTTCTTC. It yields the protein CASSFLAGSSYNEQFF.

Concerning this clone: A junction boundary mismatches the germline segment, possibly from a read error. The chain carries TRBV27 and TRBJ2-3; the D is unclear. The CDR3 extends over 12 amino acids. Germline-derived CDR1 and CDR2 are MNHEY and SMNVEV (reference sequence). The CDR3, as DNA: TGTGCCACCAGTGATGGAGCAGATACGCAGTATTTT. It is translated as CATSDGADTQYF.

The chain joins TRBV19 to TRBJ1-2; tentative D call: TRBD1 (6 bases). Trimming removed 6 bases from V and 10 bases from J, with 18 bases in between. CDR1 is LNHDA, CDR2 SQIVND, per germline (reference sequence). The CDR3 sequence is 13 residues long. For the CDR3, the DNA is TGTGCCAGTAGCCCTGTCATAAGACAGGCCTACACCTTC. Its protein is CASSPVIRQAYTF.

The sample holds one count of this clone. The chain couples TRBV6-8 to TRBJ2-1; TRBD1 aligns across 8 bases. V was clipped by 6 bases and J by 3 bases; unmatched bases: 7. The CDR3 covers 15 residues. CDR1 is MNHGY and CDR2 is SAAAGT in the germline V gene. CDR3 residues: CASRRQGTGYNEQFF. DNA for the CDR3: TGTGCCAGCAGGAGACAGGGGACGGGCTACAATGAGCAGTTCTTC.

This chain uses TRBV29-1 with TRBJ1-4, with 7 bases that match TRBD1. With 7 bases clipped from V and 3 bases from J, the junction kept 5 bases outside the gene matches. Per germline, CDR1 SQVTM and CDR2 ANQGSEA. The CDR3 totals 13 residues. The CDR3 bases are TGCAGCGGTAGACAGGGTGCTAATGAAAAACTGTTTTTT. Its protein is CSGRQGANEKLFF. Based on the CDR3 plus reference TRBV29-1 and TRBJ1-4, the full variable domain is SAVISQKPSRDICQRGTSLTIQCQVDSQVTMMFWYRQQPGQSLTLIATANQGSEATYESGFVIDKFPISRPNLTFSTLTVSNMSPEDSSIYLCSGRQGANEKLFFGSGTQLSVL.

The genes are TRBV23-1 and TRBJ1-1; D remains ambiguous. TRBV23-1 is reported as an ORF; its role is uncertain. CDR3 length: 13 amino acids. V was shortened by 6 bases and J by 3 bases, with 11 bases between the two germline ends. CDR3 nucleotide sequence: TGCGCCAGCAGCTTGGAGCAGGACACTGAAGCTTTCTTT. It encodes CASSLEQDTEAFF.

DNA for the CDR3: TGTGCCAGCACCGCGGGGACAGGGGTGGCCGGGGAGCTGTTTTTT. Translating it yields CASTAGTGVAGELFF. The rearrangement links TRBV11-3 to TRBJ2-2, with 10 bases fitting TRBD1. V shed 7 bases and J 6 bases; nucleotides not matched to a gene: 8. Germline CDR1 is SGHNT and CDR2 is YENEEA. The CDR3 totals 15 residues.

This clone was counted only a few times. The V gene is TRBV30, the J gene TRBJ1-2; D gene ambiguous. The CDR3 is 12 amino acids. Between the trimmed V and J ends, which lost 0 bases and 5 bases, there was a span of 7 bases. Germline CDR1 GTSNPN, CDR2 SVGIG (reference sequence). CDR3 loop: CAWSVTDYGYTF. In nucleotides, the CDR3 is TGTGCCTGGAGTGTCACGGATTATGGCTACACCTTC. The variable domain in full, completed from reference TRBV30 and TRBJ1-2, reads SQTIHQWPATLVQPVGSPLSLECTVEGTSNPNLYWYRQAAGRGLQLLFYSVGIGQISSEVPQNLSASRPQDRQFILSSKKLLLSDSGFYLCAWSVTDYGYTFGSGTRLTVV.

V gene TRBV28 combines with J gene TRBJ2-7, with 10 bases lining up with TRBD1. This CDR3 has 15 amino acids. Germline-derived CDR1 and CDR2 are MDHEN and SYDVKM. V shed 5 bases, J shed 7 bases, and the junction held 11 bases outside the gene matches. The CDR3 loop reads CASSAPGTGVREQYF. The CDR3 DNA sequence: TGTGCCAGCAGTGCCCCTGGGACAGGGGTAAGGGAGCAGTACTTC.

The chain combines TRBV10-1 with TRBJ1-3, with D possibly being TRBD1 (5 bases). This CDR3 has 14 residues. Germline lookup yields CDR1 WNHNN and CDR2 SYGVQD (reference sequence). V lost 3 bases, J lost 2 bases, and 8 bases lay in between. The CDR3 DNA is TGCGCCAGCAGTGAAGACAGACCTGGAAACACCATATATTTT. Its protein product is CASSEDRPGNTIYF.

The rearrangement joins TRBV10-2 to TRBJ2-3; possible D gene TRBD2, 6 bases. Germline CDR1 reads WSHSY; CDR2 reads SAAADI. The CDR3 sequence is 15 residues long. Trimming left V 4 bases short and J 9 bases short, with 20 bases between. The CDR3 loop is CASSGFPRTGGTQYF. The CDR3 bases are TGCGCCAGCAGTGGGTTCCCTAGAACCGGGGGAACGCAGTATTTT.